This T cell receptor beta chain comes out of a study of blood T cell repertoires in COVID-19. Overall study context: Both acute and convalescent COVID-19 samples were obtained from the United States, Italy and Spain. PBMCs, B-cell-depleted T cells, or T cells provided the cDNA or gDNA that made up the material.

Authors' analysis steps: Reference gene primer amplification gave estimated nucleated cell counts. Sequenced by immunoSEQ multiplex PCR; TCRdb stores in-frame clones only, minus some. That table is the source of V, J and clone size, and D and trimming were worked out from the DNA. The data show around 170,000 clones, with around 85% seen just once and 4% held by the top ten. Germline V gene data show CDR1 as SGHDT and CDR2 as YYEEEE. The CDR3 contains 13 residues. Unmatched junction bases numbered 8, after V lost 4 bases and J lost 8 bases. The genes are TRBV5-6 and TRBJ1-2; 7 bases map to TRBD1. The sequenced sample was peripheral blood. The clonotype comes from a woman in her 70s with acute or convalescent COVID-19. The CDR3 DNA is TGTGCCAGCAGCCCAGGGACAGCCTGGGGCTACACCTTC. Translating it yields CASSPGTAWGYTF.